Below, one T cell receptor beta chain is given with its context. This record comes from a study of blood T cell repertoires in COVID-19. Study as a whole: T cells, B-cell-depleted T cells, or PBMCs supplied cDNA or gDNA.

CDR1 and CDR2 from the germline V gene are KGHSH and LQKENI. The length of the CDR3 is 16 residues. With V trimmed by 2 bases and J by 6 bases, 6 bases remained unmatched. TCRdb's table, derived via immunoSEQ multiplex PCR, lists solely in-frame clones and lacks some. In the table there are approximately 13,000 clones, over 65% of which are singletons. The chain couples TRBV18 to TRBJ2-1, with 11 bases aligning to TRBD1. The sequencing input was peripheral blood. This clonotype was obtained from a boy aged 2-15 years with active or convalescent COVID-19. CDR3 sequence reads: CASSPVSGQGGNEQFF. Here the CDR3 DNA reads TGTGCCAGCTCACCAGTTTCGGGACAGGGGGGCAATGAGCAGTTCTTC.